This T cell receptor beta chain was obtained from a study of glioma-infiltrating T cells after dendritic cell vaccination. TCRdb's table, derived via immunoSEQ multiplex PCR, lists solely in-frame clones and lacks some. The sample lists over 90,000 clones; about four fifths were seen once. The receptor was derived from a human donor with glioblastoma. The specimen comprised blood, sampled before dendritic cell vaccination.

CDR3 amino acids: CASRRTGDSYEQYF. The DNA for the CDR3 is TGTGCCAGCAGAAGGACGGGGGACTCCTACGAGCAGTACTTC. The chain couples TRBV5-4 to TRBJ2-7; weak D call: TRBD2 (6 bases). Germline CDR1 and CDR2: SGHNT and YYREEE (reference sequence). This CDR3 comprises 14 residues. Trimming took off 5 bases at V and 0 bases at J, with 12 bases between the two ends.